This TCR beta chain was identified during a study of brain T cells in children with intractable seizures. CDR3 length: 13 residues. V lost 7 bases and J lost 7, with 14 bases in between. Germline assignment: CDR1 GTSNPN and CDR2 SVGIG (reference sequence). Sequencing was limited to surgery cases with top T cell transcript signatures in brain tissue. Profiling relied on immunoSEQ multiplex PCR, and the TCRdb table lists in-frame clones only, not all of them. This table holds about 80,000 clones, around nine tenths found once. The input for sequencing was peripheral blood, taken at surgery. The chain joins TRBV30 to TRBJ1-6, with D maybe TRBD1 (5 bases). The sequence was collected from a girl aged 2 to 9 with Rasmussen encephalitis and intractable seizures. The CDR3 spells CAYAGQANSPLHF. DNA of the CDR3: TGTGCCTACGCCGGACAAGCCAATTCACCCCTCCACTTT. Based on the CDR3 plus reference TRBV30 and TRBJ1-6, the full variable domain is SQTIHQWPATLVQPVGSPLSLECTVEGTSNPNLYWYRQAAGRGLQLLFYSVGIGQISSEVPQNLSASRPQDRQFILSSKKLLLSDSGFYLCAYAGQANSPLHFGNGTRLTVT.